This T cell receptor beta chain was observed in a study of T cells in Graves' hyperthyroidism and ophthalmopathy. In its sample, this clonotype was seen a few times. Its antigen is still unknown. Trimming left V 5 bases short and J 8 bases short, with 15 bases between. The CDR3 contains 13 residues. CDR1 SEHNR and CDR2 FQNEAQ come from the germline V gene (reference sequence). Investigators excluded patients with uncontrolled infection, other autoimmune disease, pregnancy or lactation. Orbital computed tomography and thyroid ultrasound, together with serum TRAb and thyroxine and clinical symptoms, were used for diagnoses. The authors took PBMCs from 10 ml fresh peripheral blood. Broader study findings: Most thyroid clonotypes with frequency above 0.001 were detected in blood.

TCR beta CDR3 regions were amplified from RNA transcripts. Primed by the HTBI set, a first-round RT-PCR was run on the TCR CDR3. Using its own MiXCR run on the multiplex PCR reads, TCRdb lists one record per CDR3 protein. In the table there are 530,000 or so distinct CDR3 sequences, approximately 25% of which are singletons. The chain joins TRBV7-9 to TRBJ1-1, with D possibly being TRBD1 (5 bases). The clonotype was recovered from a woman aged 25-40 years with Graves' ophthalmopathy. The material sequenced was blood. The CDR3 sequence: CASSIESRGEAFF. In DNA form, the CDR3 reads TGTGCCAGCAGCATCGAGTCGCGGGGGGAAGCTTTCTTT.